This T cell receptor beta chain came from a study of T cells after yellow fever vaccination. Study at large: Fractions low in cell number were prepared with SMART-Seq v4 Ultra Low Input. Overall study findings and caveats: Primary-vaccination clones mostly resurfaced post-booster (nearly 97% CD4, roughly 90% CD8).

In this sample, this clonotype turned up a few times. What it binds is not known. The junction had 12 bases not matched to a gene; V was cut back by 7 bases and J by 7 bases. This CDR3 has 15 residues. Germline CDR1 and CDR2: MNHEY and SVGAGI. The 5'RACE template-switching step produced TCR cDNA and added a universal primer site and UMIs. TCRdb reanalysed the 5' RACE reads using MiXCR and keeps one entry per CDR3 protein. The sample contains about 340,000 distinct CDR3 sequences, approximately 12% of which appear only once. This chain links TRBV6-5 with TRBJ2-1, with 8 nucleotides matching TRBD2. Sample: CD4+ T cells sorted from PBMCs, taken 15 days after the yellow fever booster vaccination. The sequence derives from a man younger than 35 who received the YFV17D yellow fever vaccine. CDR3 loop: CASTRSGGRRNEQFF. The CDR3 DNA reads as TGTGCCAGCACTCGATCGGGGGGGCGAAGGAATGAGCAGTTCTTC.